The clone carrying this T cell receptor (beta chain) was found once. This sequence may be a read error, since a much larger clone differs from it by one base. TCRdb processed the 5' RACE reads anew with MiXCR; each CDR3 protein has one entry. The repertoire consists of around 34,000 distinct CDR3 sequences, with 25% to 30% occurring once and the leading ten covering less than 2.5%. Treg sorting used a CD4+CD25+CD127-/low gate. The sequence was obtained from a female donor with breast cancer. Sequencing was done on a sample of tumor-infiltrating Tregs sorted from the breast tumor.

The CDR3 loop is CASSLGGVRYEQYF. Here the CDR3 DNA reads TGTGCCAGCAGCTTAGGGGGAGTGCGCTACGAGCAGTACTTC. This rearrangement joins TRBV7-9 to TRBJ2-7, with a possible D match to TRBD2 (5 bases). V was shortened by 1 base and J by 3 bases, with 10 bases between the two germline ends. The germline V gene has CDR1 SEHNR and CDR2 FQNEAQ (reference sequence). The CDR3 has 14 amino acids.